This T cell receptor (beta chain) derives from a study of Graves' ophthalmopathy and Graves' hyperthyroidism. The CDR3 spans 14 residues. Trimming left V 4 bases short and J 1 base short, with 10 bases between. The germline V gene has CDR1 SGHAT and CDR2 FQDESV (reference sequence). This clonotype was found many times. RNA transcripts were the source from which TCR beta CDR3 regions were amplified. HTBI primers served in a first-round RT-PCR, which a second-round multiplex PCR followed. TCRdb passed the multiplex PCR reads through MiXCR, listing each CDR3 protein once. The sample has 900,000 to 1,200,000 distinct CDR3 sequences; about 38% are singletons.

The origin of this receptor is an adult man with Graves' hyperthyroidism. This sequence joins TRBV11-1 and TRBJ1-1; D gene ambiguous. Sequencing input: peripheral blood or thyroid tissue (not recorded which). CDR3 in amino acids: CASSSGVTNTEAFF. The CDR3 DNA reads TGTGCCAGCAGCTCCGGAGTAACGAACACTGAAGCTTTCTTT.